The next 18 T cell receptor beta chains were all read from a single sample in a study of regulatory T cells in long-lasting Graves disease. In building TCR beta libraries, iRepertoire HTBI primers were used together with Arm-PCR of CDR3 regions. MiXCR, run by TCRdb on the multiplex PCR reads, gives a single entry per CDR3 protein. The sample includes some 230,000 distinct CDR3 sequences, about a sixth seen only once; the top ten take around 21%. Indicated time point: newly diagnosed GD, antithyroid drugs for less than 3 months. With RNA extracted from PBMCs as input, the TCR library was made. The sequences come from peripheral blood mononuclear cells (PBMCs), collected at new diagnosis, from a patient treated with antithyroid drugs. These receptors all come from a female donor with Graves disease.

Details on this clonotype: Since a much larger clone is just one base distant, this may be a read error. The chain combines TRBV20-1 with TRBJ2-1; the match to TRBD2 covers 10 bases. The germline CDR1 and CDR2 sequences are DFQATT and SNEGSKA (reference sequence). CDR3 length: 12 residues. CDR3 in DNA: TGCAGTGTAGCGGGAGGCTACAATGAGCAGTGCTTC. Its translation is CSVAGGYNEQCF.

This clonotype appeared many times. The chain combines TRBV5-6 with TRBJ2-5; D is ambiguous. The CDR3 covers 13 residues. Germline-derived CDR1 and CDR2 are SGHDT and YYEEEE. V shed 4 bases and J shed 2 bases, with 9 bases lying between them. The CDR3 DNA sequence: TGTGCCAGCAGCCGTCAGTGGCAAGAGACCCAGTACTTC. It is translated as CASSRQWQETQYF.

J is TRBJ1-1 and V is TRBV11-2, with 8 nucleotides matching TRBD1. CDR1 SGHAT and CDR2 FQNNGV come from the germline V gene. V was clipped by 5 bases and J by 5 bases; unmatched bases: 10. The CDR3 has 15 amino acids. The CDR3 DNA sequence: TGTGCCAGCAGCAGAGACAGGGGTCAGTGGACTGAAGCTTTCTTT. Its translation is CASSRDRGQWTEAFF.

The chain couples TRBV28 to TRBJ1-2; D gene ambiguous. V was trimmed by 2 bases and J by 5 bases, leaving 24 bases between them. Germline V gives CDR1 MDHEN, CDR2 SYDVKM. The CDR3 is 18 amino acids. The CDR3 region has the DNA TGTGCCAGCAGTTTAACCCCAGGCAACACCCATAAGGGTTATGGCTACACCTTC. Protein: CASSLTPGNTHKGYGYTF.

This clonotype has ten or more counts. V gene TRBV2 combines with J gene TRBJ1-2; D gene unclear. V lost 4 bases, J lost 6 bases, and 18 bases lay in between. CDR3 length: 15 residues. Germline values: CDR1 SNHLY, CDR2 FYNNEI. The CDR3 nucleotides are TGTGCCAGCAGTGTGAGGCAGCCGTCCCCCAATGGCTACACCTTC. This codes for CASSVRQPSPNGYTF.

In its sample, this clonotype was seen many times. V is TRBV29-1 and J is TRBJ1-2; D is unresolved. Per germline, CDR1 SQVTM and CDR2 ANQGSEA. V lost 4 bases and J 6 bases, leaving 9 bases between the germline ends. CDR3 length equals 11 residues. In nucleotides, the CDR3 is TGCAGCGTTGTCGGGGTTAATGGCTACACCTTC. Its protein product is CSVVGVNGYTF.

As concerns this clonotype: Just one base apart from a much larger clone, this may be a read error. This rearrangement joins TRBV7-9 to TRBJ1-2; 9 bases align to TRBD1. Trimming cost V 6 bases and J 3 bases; bases outside gene matches: 17. Germline CDR1 and CDR2: SEHNR and FQNEAQ (reference sequence). The CDR3 has 18 amino acids. CDR3 DNA sequence: TGTGCCAGCAGGCTGTCCGGACAGGGGCGCAGGATGGACTATGGCTACACCTTC. This encodes CASRLSGQGRRMDYGYTF.

This clonotype was recorded at least ten times. This chain links TRBV10-3 with TRBJ1-4; TRBD1 agrees at 9 bases. Germline V CDR1 and CDR2: ENHRY, SYGVKD. The junction had 7 bases not matched to a gene; V was cut back by 5 bases and J by 6 bases. The CDR3 contains 15 residues. The CDR3 sequence: CAISTTGQGDEKLFF. The CDR3 bases are TGTGCCATCAGTACCACGGGACAGGGTGATGAAAAACTGTTTTTT.

This clonotype showed up many times. This chain joins TRBV12-3 or TRBV12-4 and TRBJ2-7; TRBD2 matches 7 bases. After removal of 7 bases from V and 7 bases from J, the junction contained 10 bases not matched to a gene. The CDR3 has 13 residues. The CDR3 DNA reads as TGTGCCAGCATTGGGGGGGAGGGGAGGGAGCAGTACTTC. This encodes CASIGGEGREQYF.

The gene calls are TRBV9 and TRBJ2-7; 7 nucleotides match TRBD2. Germline V lookup: CDR1 SGDLS, CDR2 YYNGEE. The V gene end was trimmed by 4 bases and the J gene end by 4 bases; junction bases not matched to a gene: 17. The CDR3 length is 17 residues. CDR3 residues: CASSQSPRASGEYEQYF. Written as DNA, the CDR3 is TGTGCCAGCAGCCAATCACCCCGAGCTAGCGGCGAGTACGAGCAGTACTTC.

This chain uses TRBV5-4 with TRBJ2-3, with 12 bases that match TRBD2. This CDR3 comprises 17 residues. Germline-derived CDR1 and CDR2 are SGHNT and YYREEE (reference sequence). V shed 3 bases, J shed 0 bases, and the junction held 5 bases outside the gene matches. The chain's CDR3 is CASSSRLAGVSTDTQYF. The CDR3 nucleotides are TGTGCCAGCAGCTCCAGACTAGCGGGGGTTAGCACAGATACGCAGTATTTT.

The chain uses TRBV28 and TRBJ2-5, with TRBD2 identical over 7 bases. CDR3 size: 20 residues. J lost 2 bases, V lost 7 bases, and 25 bases had no gene match. Germline V gene sequence: CDR1 MDHEN, CDR2 SYDVKM. DNA of the CDR3: TGTGCCAGCAAGGGGTGGTGGAGGGCGGGAGACGCGATGGGACAAGAGACCCAGTACTTC. It yields the protein CASKGWWRAGDAMGQETQYF.

The chain joins TRBV11-2 to TRBJ2-3, with unresolved D. Trimming took off 8 bases at V and 5 bases at J, with 14 bases between the two ends. This CDR3 is built from 13 residues. Per germline, CDR1 SGHAT and CDR2 FQNNGV. This CDR3 reads CASSVAQGDTQYF. The CDR3 DNA follows: TGTGCCAGCTCTGTGGCTCAAGGAGATACGCAGTATTTT.

This clonotype was seen many times. The V gene is TRBV28, the J gene TRBJ1-6, with D unclear. V was cut by 7 bases and J by 8 bases, with 9 bases left in between. In germline, CDR1 is MDHEN, CDR2 SYDVKM. CDR3 length: 12 amino acids. CDR3 protein: CASKQNHSPLHF. The CDR3 DNA follows: TGTGCCAGCAAGCAAAACCATTCACCCCTCCACTTT.

The rearrangement uses TRBV2 and TRBJ2-3, with D possibly being TRBD1 (5 bases). The last part of the DNA fits TRBJ1-5 better; the J call may be wrong. The CDR3 contains 12 residues. CDR1 is SNHLY, CDR2 FYNNEI, per germline. The CDR3 loop reads CASSLGRVAQHF. The DNA of the CDR3 is TGTGCCAGCAGCTTAGGCAGGGTCGCGCAGCATTTT.

The chain combines TRBV15 with TRBJ2-2, with D possibly TRBD1 on 6 matching bases. The V gene's germline CDR1 is LNHNV and CDR2 YYDKDF (reference sequence). This CDR3 spans 15 amino acids. V dropped 3 bases and J dropped 0 bases, with 8 bases sitting between them. Here the CDR3 reads CATSSWTANTGELFF. The DNA for the CDR3 is TGTGCCACCAGCAGTTGGACAGCGAACACCGGGGAGCTGTTTTTT.

A few counts support this clonotype. The V call is TRBV10-3, the J call TRBJ2-3, with D uncertain. The V gene's germline CDR1 is ENHRY and CDR2 SYGVKD. Between the trimmed V and J ends, which lost 3 bases and 2 bases, there was a span of 9 bases. CDR3 size: 14 residues. Written as DNA, the CDR3 is TGTGCCATCAGTGATTCCGGGTACACAGATACGCAGTATTTT. Amino acids: CAISDSGYTDTQYF.

This clonotype was counted many times. The chain employs TRBV24-1 and TRBJ2-1; TRBD1 is a possible D gene (5 bases). The CDR3 is made up of 14 amino acids. Germline CDR1 reads KGHDR; CDR2 reads SFDVKD. V lost 2 bases to trimming and J lost 8 bases, with 12 bases between them. DNA of the CDR3: TGTGCCACCAGTGATTGGGGCAAGGTGGATGAGCAGTTCTTC. Its protein product is CATSDWGKVDEQFF.